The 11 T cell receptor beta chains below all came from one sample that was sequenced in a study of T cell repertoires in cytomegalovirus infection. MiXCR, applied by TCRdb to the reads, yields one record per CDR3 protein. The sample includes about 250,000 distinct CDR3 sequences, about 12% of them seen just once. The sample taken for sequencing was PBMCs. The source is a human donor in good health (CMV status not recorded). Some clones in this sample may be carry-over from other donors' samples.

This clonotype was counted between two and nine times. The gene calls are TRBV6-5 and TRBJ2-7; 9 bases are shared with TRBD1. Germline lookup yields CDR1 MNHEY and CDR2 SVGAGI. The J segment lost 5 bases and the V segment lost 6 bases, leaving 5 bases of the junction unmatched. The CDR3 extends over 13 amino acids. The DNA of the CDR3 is TGTGCCAGCAGAGGACAGGGGAGGAACGAGCAGTACTTC. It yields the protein CASRGQGRNEQYF.

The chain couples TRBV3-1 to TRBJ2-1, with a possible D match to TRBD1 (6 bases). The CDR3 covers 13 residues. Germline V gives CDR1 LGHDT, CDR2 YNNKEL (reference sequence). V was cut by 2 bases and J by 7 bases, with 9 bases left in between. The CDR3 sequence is CASSQTTGNEQFF. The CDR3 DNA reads TGTGCCAGCAGCCAAACGACAGGAAATGAGCAGTTCTTC.

CDR3 sequence reads: CSARPSSGRLSYNEQFF. The CDR3 DNA follows: TGCAGTGCTAGACCGTCTAGCGGGAGGCTCTCCTACAATGAGCAGTTCTTC. This rearrangement joins TRBV20-1 to TRBJ2-1; TRBD2 aligns across 11 bases. Germline CDR1 DFQATT, CDR2 SNEGSKA (reference sequence). The trim removed 2 bases at V and 0 bases at J, leaving 6 bases unmatched. There are 17 residues in the CDR3.

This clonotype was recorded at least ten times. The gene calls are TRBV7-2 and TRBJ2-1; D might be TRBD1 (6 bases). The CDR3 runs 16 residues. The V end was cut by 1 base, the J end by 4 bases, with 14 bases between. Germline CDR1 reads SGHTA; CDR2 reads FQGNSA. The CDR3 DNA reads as TGTGCCAGCAGCTTAGTACAGGGTAGTTGGTACAATGAGCAGTTCTTC. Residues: CASSLVQGSWYNEQFF.

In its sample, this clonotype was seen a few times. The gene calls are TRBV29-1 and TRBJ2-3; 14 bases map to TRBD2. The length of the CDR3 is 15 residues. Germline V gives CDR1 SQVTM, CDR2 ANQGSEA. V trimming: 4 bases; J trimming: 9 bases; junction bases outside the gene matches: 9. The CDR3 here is CSVGTGTSGRKTQYF. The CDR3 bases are TGCAGCGTTGGGACCGGGACTAGCGGGAGAAAGACGCAGTATTTT.

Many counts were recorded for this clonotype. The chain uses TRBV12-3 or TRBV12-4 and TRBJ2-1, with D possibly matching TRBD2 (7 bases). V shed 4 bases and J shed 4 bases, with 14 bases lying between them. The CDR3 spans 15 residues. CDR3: CASSYLAGAYNEQFF. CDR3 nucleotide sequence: TGTGCCAGCAGTTACCTGGCGGGGGCTTACAATGAGCAGTTCTTC.

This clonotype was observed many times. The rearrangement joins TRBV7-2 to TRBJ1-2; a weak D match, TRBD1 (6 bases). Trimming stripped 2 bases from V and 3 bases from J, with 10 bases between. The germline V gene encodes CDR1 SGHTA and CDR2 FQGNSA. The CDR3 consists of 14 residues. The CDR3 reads CASSLPGQYYGYTF. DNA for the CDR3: TGTGCCAGCAGCTTACCCGGACAGTACTATGGCTACACCTTC.

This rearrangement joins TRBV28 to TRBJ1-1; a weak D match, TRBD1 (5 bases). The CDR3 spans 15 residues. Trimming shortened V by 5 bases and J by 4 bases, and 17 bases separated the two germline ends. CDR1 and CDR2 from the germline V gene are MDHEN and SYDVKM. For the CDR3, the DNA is TGTGCCAGCAGTCAAAGGGGTTTGGGGGTCACTGAAGCTTTCTTT. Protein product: CASSQRGLGVTEAFF.

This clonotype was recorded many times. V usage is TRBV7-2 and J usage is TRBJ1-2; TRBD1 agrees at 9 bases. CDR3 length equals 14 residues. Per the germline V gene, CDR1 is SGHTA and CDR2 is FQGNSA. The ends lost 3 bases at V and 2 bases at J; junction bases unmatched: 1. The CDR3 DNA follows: TGTGCCAGCAGCTTTGGGACAGGGAACTATGGCTACACCTTC. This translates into CASSFGTGNYGYTF.

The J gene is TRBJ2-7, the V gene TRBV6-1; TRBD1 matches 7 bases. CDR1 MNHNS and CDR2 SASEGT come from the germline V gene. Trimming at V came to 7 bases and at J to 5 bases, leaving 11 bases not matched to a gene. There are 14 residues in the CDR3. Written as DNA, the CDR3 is TGTGCCAGCACCTACGGACAGGTCACGAACGAGCAGTACTTC. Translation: CASTYGQVTNEQYF.

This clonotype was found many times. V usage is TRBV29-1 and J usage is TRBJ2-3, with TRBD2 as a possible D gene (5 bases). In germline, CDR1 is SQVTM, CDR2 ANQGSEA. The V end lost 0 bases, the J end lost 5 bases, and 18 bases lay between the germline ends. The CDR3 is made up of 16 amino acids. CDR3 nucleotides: TGCAGCGTTGAAGATTTGGGCGGGCTCAAAGGAGATACGCAGTATTTT. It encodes CSVEDLGGLKGDTQYF.